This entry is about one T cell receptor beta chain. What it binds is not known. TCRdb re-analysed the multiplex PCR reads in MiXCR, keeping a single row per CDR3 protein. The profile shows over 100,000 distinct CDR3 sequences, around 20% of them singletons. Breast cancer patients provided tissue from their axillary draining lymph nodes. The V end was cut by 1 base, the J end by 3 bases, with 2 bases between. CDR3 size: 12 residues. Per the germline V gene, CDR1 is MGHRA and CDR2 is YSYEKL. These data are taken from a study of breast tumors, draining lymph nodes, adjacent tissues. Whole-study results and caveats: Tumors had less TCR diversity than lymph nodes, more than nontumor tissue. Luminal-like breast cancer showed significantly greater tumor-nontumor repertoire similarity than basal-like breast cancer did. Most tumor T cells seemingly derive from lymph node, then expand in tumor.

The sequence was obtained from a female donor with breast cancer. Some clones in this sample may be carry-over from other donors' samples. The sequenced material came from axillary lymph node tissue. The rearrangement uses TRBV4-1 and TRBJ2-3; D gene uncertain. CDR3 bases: TGCGCCAGCAGCCAAGTGACAGATACGCAGTATTTT. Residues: CASSQVTDTQYF.